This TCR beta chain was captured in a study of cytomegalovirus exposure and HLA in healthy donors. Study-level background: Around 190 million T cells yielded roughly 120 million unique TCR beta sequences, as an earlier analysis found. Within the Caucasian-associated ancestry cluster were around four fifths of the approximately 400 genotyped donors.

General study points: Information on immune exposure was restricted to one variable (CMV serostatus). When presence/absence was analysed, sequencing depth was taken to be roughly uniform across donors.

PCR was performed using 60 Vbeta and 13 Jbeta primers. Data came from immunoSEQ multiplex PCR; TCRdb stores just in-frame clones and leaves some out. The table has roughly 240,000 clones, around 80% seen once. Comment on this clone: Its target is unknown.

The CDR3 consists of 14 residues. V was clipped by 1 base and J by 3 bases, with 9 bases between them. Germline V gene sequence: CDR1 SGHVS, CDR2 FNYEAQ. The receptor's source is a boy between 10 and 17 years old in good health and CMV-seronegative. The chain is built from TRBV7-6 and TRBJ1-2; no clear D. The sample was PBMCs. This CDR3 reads CASSLEGGYYGYTF. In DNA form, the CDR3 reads TGTGCCAGCAGCTTAGAGGGAGGATACTATGGCTACACCTTC.